This T cell receptor (beta chain) was recorded in a study of shared clonotypes between healthy human individuals. Whole-study findings and limits: Sharing across four donors was seen in 4.5% to 5.5% of naive CD4 clonotypes.

As regards this clone: Antigen specificity is unknown.

The assay was run at deep level. Original processing methods: With immunoSEQ giving junction-only sequences and no quality scores, filtering differed. The table came from immunoSEQ multiplex PCR; TCRdb's copy has only in-frame clones and leaves some out. The DNA was the basis for D and trimming; V, J and clone size are from that table. This sample has some 2.4 million clones, with roughly 93% found just once. CDR1 and CDR2 from the germline V gene are MDHEN and SYDVKM. This CDR3 is built from 14 residues. With 3 bases removed from V and 5 bases from J, the gap between germline ends came to 11 bases. This chain uses TRBV28 with TRBJ2-4; the D is unclear. The receptor was isolated from a man between 18 and 29 years old in good health. Some clones in this sample may be carry-over from other donors' samples. The source material was naive CD4+ T cells from PBMCs. Subset reported: CD45RA+ positively selected. CDR3 protein: CASSFISPQNIQYF. Here the CDR3 DNA reads TGTGCCAGCAGTTTTATATCACCCCAAAACATTCAGTACTTC.